Below, 24 T cell receptor beta chains from the same sample are listed, as sequenced in a study of OX40 agonist ivuxolimab in advanced cancers. Libraries were prepared by immunoSEQ multiplex PCR; TCRdb keeps only in-frame clonotypes and omits some of them. In the table there are roughly 76,000 clones, 85% to 90% of which are singletons. The sample was CD4+ or CD8+ T cells sorted from blood, taken in a trial of the OX40 agonist ivuxolimab. All receptors derive from an adult with an advanced solid tumor such as melanoma, head and neck, liver or kidney cancer.

V and J are TRBV19 and TRBJ2-6; D remains ambiguous. Germline-derived CDR1 and CDR2 are LNHDA and SQIVND (reference sequence). V was shortened by 8 bases and J by 1 base, with 9 bases between the two germline ends. This CDR3 contains 14 residues. The DNA for the CDR3 is TGTGCCAGTGGTCGGGTGTCTGGGGCCAACGTCCTGACTTTC. Its protein is CASGRVSGANVLTF.

The gene calls are TRBV14 and TRBJ1-4, with D possibly being TRBD1 (6 bases). The CDR3 sequence is 13 residues long. V lost 9 bases and J lost 0, with 8 bases in between. In germline, CDR1 is SGHDN, CDR2 FVKESK. Written as DNA, the CDR3 is TGTGCCAGACAGGGCTCAACTAATGAAAAACTGTTTTTT. It encodes CARQGSTNEKLFF.

This chain links TRBV6-6 with TRBJ2-1, with TRBD2 matching 13 bases. CDR1 is MNHNY, CDR2 SVGAGI, per germline (reference sequence). V shed 7 bases and J 6 bases; nucleotides not matched to a gene: 6. CDR3 length equals 15 residues. The CDR3 region has the DNA TGTGCCAGCACCGAGACTAGCGGGGGGCGCAATGAGCAGTTCTTC. As protein: CASTETSGGRNEQFF.

V gene TRBV19 combines with J gene TRBJ1-5, with D possibly TRBD1 on 5 matching bases. Trimming shortened V by 7 bases and J by 10 bases, and 23 bases separated the two germline ends. The germline V gene encodes CDR1 LNHDA and CDR2 SQIVND (reference sequence). This CDR3 is 15 amino acids long. CDR3 residues: CASTLVPQGGSPQHF. The CDR3 nucleotides are TGTGCCAGTACCCTAGTCCCCCAGGGAGGGTCACCCCAGCATTTT.

This chain connects TRBV6-5 to TRBJ2-7, with 9 bases identical to TRBD2. Per the germline V gene, CDR1 is MNHEY and CDR2 is SVGAGI. Losses at the gene ends were 6 bases for V and 4 bases for J; bases not matched to a gene: 7. The CDR3 consists of 14 residues. Written as DNA, the CDR3 is TGTGCCAGCAGCCGTAGCGGGGGCCCGTACGAGCAGTACTTC. Its translation: CASSRSGGPYEQYF.

This clone is a singleton in its sample. CDR3 DNA sequence: TGTGCCAGCAGTTCAGGACAGACGAACACCGGGGAGCTGTTTTTT. Translating it yields CASSSGQTNTGELFF. The chain couples TRBV27 to TRBJ2-2; the D gene is possibly TRBD1 (6 bases). V was pared by 4 bases and J by 0 bases, with 9 bases between. Germline V gene lookup returns CDR1 MNHEY and CDR2 SMNVEV (reference sequence). This CDR3 is built from 15 residues.

The V call is TRBV2, the J call TRBJ1-5; 7 nucleotides match TRBD1. Losses at the gene ends were 4 bases for V and 9 bases for J; bases not matched to a gene: 15. The CDR3 consists of 16 residues. From germline, CDR1 is SNHLY and CDR2 FYNNEI. The CDR3 region has the DNA TGTGCCAGCAGTGTCCGAACAGGGGCAAATATTGGGCCCCAGCATTTT. Protein product: CASSVRTGANIGPQHF.

CDR3 sequence reads: CASSSGLKQYF. The CDR3 DNA reads TGTGCCAGCAGTTCAGGGCTCAAGCAGTACTTC. V is TRBV6-6 and J is TRBJ2-7; maybe TRBD1 (5 bases). From germline, CDR1 is MNHNY and CDR2 SVGAGI (reference sequence). Trimming took 4 bases from V and 8 from J, leaving 9 bases between them. CDR3 length equals 11 residues.

The DNA of the CDR3 is TGTGCCAGCAGTTACCCGGACAGGGGTGAGACCCAGTACTTC. Its protein product is CASSYPDRGETQYF. The chain carries TRBV6-5 and TRBJ2-5, with TRBD1 matching over 9 bases. This CDR3 comprises 14 residues. The trim removed 2 bases at V and 5 bases at J, leaving 3 bases unmatched. Per germline, CDR1 MNHEY and CDR2 SVGAGI.

The chain has TRBV5-1 and TRBJ2-2; D unclear. The V end lost 4 bases, the J end lost 4 bases, and 14 bases lay between the germline ends. The length of the CDR3 is 15 residues. Germline CDR1 SGHRS, CDR2 YFSETQ. DNA of the CDR3: TGCGCCAGCAGCCCCGGAGTACCGGGCACCGGGGAGCTGTTTTTT. As protein: CASSPGVPGTGELFF.

The rearrangement joins TRBV10-3 to TRBJ2-1, with 7 bases fitting TRBD2. V was clipped by 4 bases and J by 7 bases; unmatched bases: 10. Germline CDR1 is ENHRY and CDR2 is SYGVKD. The CDR3 runs to 15 residues. The CDR3 loop is CAISGLAPKPNEQFF. The CDR3 DNA sequence: TGTGCCATCAGTGGACTAGCCCCTAAGCCAAATGAGCAGTTCTTC.

The rearrangement links TRBV7-2 to TRBJ2-7; weak D call: TRBD2 (6 bases). Germline-derived CDR1 and CDR2 are SGHTA and FQGNSA. This CDR3 comprises 15 residues. Trimming took 0 bases from V and 3 from J, leaving 12 bases between them. The CDR3 reads CASSLALGGVYEQYF. The DNA for the CDR3 is TGTGCCAGCAGCTTAGCGTTGGGCGGGGTCTACGAGCAGTACTTC.

This chain uses TRBV6-4 with TRBJ2-4, with 10 bases identical to TRBD1. V gave up 6 bases and J gave up 8 bases; unmatched junction bases: 13. The CDR3 contains 16 residues. Germline-derived CDR1 and CDR2 are MRHNA and SNTAGT. The CDR3 DNA follows: TGTGCCAGCAGCCCAGGTCGGGACAGGGGCAGGGACATTCAGTACTTC. Translation gives CASSPGRDRGRDIQYF.

The chain couples TRBV7-2 to TRBJ1-4, with D perhaps matching TRBD1 (5 bases). The CDR3 is 18 amino acids. Trimming took 2 bases from V and 3 from J, leaving 19 bases between them. Germline values: CDR1 SGHTA, CDR2 FQGNSA. The CDR3 nucleotides read TGTGCCAGCAGCTTACGGGCCCGCCGGGGCCTCTCTAATGAAAAACTGTTTTTT. Residues: CASSLRARRGLSNEKLFF.

A single count supports this clone. The chain combines TRBV19 with TRBJ1-3; no firm D call. Trimming removed 3 bases at V and 0 bases at J, with 12 bases between. This CDR3 comprises 16 residues. Germline lookup yields CDR1 LNHDA and CDR2 SQIVND (reference sequence). Here the CDR3 reads CASSIGGVSSGNTIYF. CDR3 nucleotide sequence: TGTGCCAGTAGTATCGGTGGGGTCTCCTCTGGAAACACCATATATTTT.

This chain uses TRBV5-1 with TRBJ2-5, with a possible D match to TRBD2 (5 bases). V was pared by 0 bases and J by 4 bases, with 16 bases between. The germline gives CDR1 SGHRS, CDR2 YFSETQ. The CDR3 has 16 amino acids. The CDR3 DNA follows: TGCGCCAGCAGCTTGGACGCTGGAGGTGGCAGAGAGACCCAGTACTTC. Its translation: CASSLDAGGGRETQYF.

This chain connects TRBV5-1 to TRBJ2-7; TRBD1 agrees at 11 bases. The germline gives CDR1 SGHRS, CDR2 YFSETQ. The CDR3 runs 15 residues. The V gene end was trimmed by 3 bases and the J gene end by 4 bases; junction bases not matched to a gene: 6. The CDR3 region is CASSSRDRGVYEQYF. Written as DNA, the CDR3 is TGCGCCAGCAGCTCCCGGGACAGGGGGGTTTACGAGCAGTACTTC.

The CDR3 reads CASSDRTGAGIYGYTF. CDR3 nucleotide sequence: TGTGCCAGCAGCGATCGGACAGGGGCCGGTATCTATGGCTACACCTTC. The V gene is TRBV9, the J gene TRBJ1-2; 9 positions agree with TRBD1. V was clipped by 3 bases and J by 4 bases; unmatched bases: 10. Germline V gene lookup returns CDR1 SGDLS and CDR2 YYNGEE. The length of the CDR3 is 16 residues.

This chain joins TRBV6-1 and TRBJ2-5; D unclear. Germline CDR1 and CDR2: MNHNS and SASEGT. Trimming cost V 4 bases and J 5 bases, with 11 bases left between them. The CDR3 is 13 amino acids. The CDR3 reads CASSATRTETQYF. DNA for the CDR3: TGTGCCAGCAGTGCGACAAGGACGGAGACCCAGTACTTC.

The V call is TRBV11-2, the J call TRBJ1-2; no reliable D call. The CDR3 covers 13 residues. The germline V and J ends were trimmed by 1 base and 5 bases, with 8 bases remaining between them. The germline CDR1 and CDR2 sequences are SGHAT and FQNNGV. This CDR3 is CASSLALEYGYTF. The CDR3 coding sequence is TGTGCCAGCAGCTTAGCGCTCGAGTATGGCTACACCTTC.

The chain combines TRBV5-1 with TRBJ2-5; TRBD1 or TRBD2 may be the D gene (5 bases each). CDR1 is SGHRS, CDR2 YFSETQ, per germline. V lost 3 bases and J lost 0, with 9 bases in between. This CDR3 is built from 14 residues. For the CDR3, the DNA is TGCGCCAGCAGCTATGGGACCAACCAAGAGACCCAGTACTTC. This translates into CASSYGTNQETQYF. Complete variable domain (other parts from reference TRBV5-1 and TRBJ2-5): KAGVTQTPRYLIKTRGQQVTLSCSPISGHRSVSWYQQTPGQGLQFLFEYFSETQRNKGNFPGRFSGRQFSNSRSEMNVSTLELGDSALYLCASSYGTNQETQYFGPGTRLLVL.

The chain combines TRBV19 with TRBJ1-1; D is uncertain. CDR3 length: 13 residues. V lost 5 bases and J 0 bases, leaving 7 bases between the germline ends. Germline V lookup: CDR1 LNHDA, CDR2 SQIVND (reference sequence). CDR3 protein: CASSRSVNTEAFF. CDR3 sequence (DNA): TGTGCCAGTAGTCGCAGTGTGAACACTGAAGCTTTCTTT.

This chain uses TRBV6-5 with TRBJ1-1, with D possibly TRBD1 on 6 matching bases. Looked up from germline, CDR1 is MNHEY and CDR2 is SVGAGI. CDR3 length equals 15 residues. Trimming removed 1 base from V and 4 bases from J, with 13 bases in between. CDR3 amino acids: CASSYYRAGGTEAFF. CDR3 DNA sequence: TGTGCCAGCAGTTACTACAGGGCCGGGGGCACTGAAGCTTTCTTT.

This chain links TRBV19 with TRBJ1-3, with D possibly TRBD1 on 6 matching bases. V was pared by 0 bases and J by 7 bases, with 7 bases between. Germline V gene sequence: CDR1 LNHDA, CDR2 SQIVND (reference sequence). The CDR3 length is 13 residues. CDR3 DNA sequence: TGTGCCAGTAGTATAGAGGGGGCCAACACCATATATTTT. Protein product: CASSIEGANTIYF.